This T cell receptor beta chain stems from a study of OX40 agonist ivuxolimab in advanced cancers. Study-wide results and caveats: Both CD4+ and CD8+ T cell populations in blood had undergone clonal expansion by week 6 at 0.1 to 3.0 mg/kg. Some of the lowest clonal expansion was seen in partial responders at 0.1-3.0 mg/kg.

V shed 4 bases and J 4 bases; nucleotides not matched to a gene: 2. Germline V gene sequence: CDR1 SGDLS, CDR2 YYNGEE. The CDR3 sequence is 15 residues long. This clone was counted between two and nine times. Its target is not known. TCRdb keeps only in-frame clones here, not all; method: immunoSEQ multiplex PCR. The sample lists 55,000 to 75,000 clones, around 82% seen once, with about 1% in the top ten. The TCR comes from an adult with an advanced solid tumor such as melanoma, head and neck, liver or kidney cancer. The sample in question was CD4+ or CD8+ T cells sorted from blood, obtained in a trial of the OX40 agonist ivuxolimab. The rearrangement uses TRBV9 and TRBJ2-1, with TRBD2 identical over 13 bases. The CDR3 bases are TGTGCCAGCAGCCAGACTAGCGGGGGGTACAATGAGCAGTTCTTC. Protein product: CASSQTSGGYNEQFF.